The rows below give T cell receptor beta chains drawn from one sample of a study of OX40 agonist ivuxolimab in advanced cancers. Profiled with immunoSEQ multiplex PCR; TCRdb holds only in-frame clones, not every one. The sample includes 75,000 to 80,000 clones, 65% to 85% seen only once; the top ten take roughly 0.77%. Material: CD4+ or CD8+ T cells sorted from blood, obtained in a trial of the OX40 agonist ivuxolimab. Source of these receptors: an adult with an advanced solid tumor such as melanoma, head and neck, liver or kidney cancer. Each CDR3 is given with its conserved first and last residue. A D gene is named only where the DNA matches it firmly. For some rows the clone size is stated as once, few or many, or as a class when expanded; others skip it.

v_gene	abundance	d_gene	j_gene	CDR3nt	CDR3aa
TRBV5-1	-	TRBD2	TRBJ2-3	TGCGCCAGCAGCTTGGCCGGGGTAGCGGGGGGTCAGGGTACGCAGTATTTT	CASSLAGVAGGQGTQYF
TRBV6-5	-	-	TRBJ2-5	TGTGCCAGCAGTGCCCCTTTCGAAGAGACCCAGTACTTC	CASSAPFEETQYF
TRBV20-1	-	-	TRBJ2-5	TGCAGTGGCCCCGGAGAGACCCAGTACTTC	CSGPGETQYF
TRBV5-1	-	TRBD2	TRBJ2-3	TGCGCCAGCAGCTTGGGAGGACTAGCGGGGGGGCTCACAGATACGCAGTATTTT	CASSLGGLAGGLTDTQYF
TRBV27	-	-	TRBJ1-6	TGTGCCAGCAGTCCCAGACAGAAGTATTCACCCCTCCACTTT	CASSPRQKYSPLHF
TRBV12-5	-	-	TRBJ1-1	TGTGCTAGTGGTTTGCGGGACACCACTGAAGCTTTCTTT	CASGLRDTTEAFF
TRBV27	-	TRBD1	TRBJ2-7	TGTGCCAGCAGTTTATGGGGCAGGGGGAGCGAGCAGTACTTC	CASSLWGRGSEQYF
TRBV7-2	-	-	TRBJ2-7	TGTGCCAGCAGCTCCTTCTACGAGCAGTACTTC	CASSSFYEQYF
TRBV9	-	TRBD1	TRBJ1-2	TGTGCCAGCAGCCCCCGACAGGGGCGAGGAGATGGCTACACCTTC	CASSPRQGRGDGYTF
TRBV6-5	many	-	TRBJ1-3	TGTGCCAGCAGTTACGGACGGGGGGAATCGAGAAACACCATATATTTT	CASSYGRGESRNTIYF
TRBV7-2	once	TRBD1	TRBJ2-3	TGTGCCAGCAGCGACAGGGGACAGCTGAGCACAGATACGCAGTATTTT	CASSDRGQLSTDTQYF
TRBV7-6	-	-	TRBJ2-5	TGTGCCAGCAGCTTACCTAGTGGTATTACAGGGCAAGAGACCCAGTACTTC	CASSLPSGITGQETQYF
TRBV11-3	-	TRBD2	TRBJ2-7	TGTGCCAGCAGCTGGAATAGCGGGGCCACCTACGAGCAGTACTTC	CASSWNSGATYEQYF
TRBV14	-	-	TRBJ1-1	TGTGCCAGCACCCAGGGGTGGAGGATGAACACTGAAGCTTTCTTT	CASTQGWRMNTEAFF
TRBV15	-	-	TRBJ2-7	TGTGCCACCAGCAGGAGTAAGCGGCATAGCTCCTACGAGCAGTACTTC	CATSRSKRHSSYEQYF
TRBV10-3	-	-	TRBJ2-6	TGTGCATCTTCCCACTCAAGTTCTGGGGCCAACGTCCTGACTTTC	CASSHSSSGANVLTF
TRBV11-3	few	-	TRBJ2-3	TGTGCCAGCAGCTTAGGTGTTAGCACAGATACGCAGTATTTT	CASSLGVSTDTQYF
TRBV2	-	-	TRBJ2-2	TGTGCCAGCAGCACCAGGGGCACCGGGGAGCTGTTTTTT	CASSTRGTGELFF
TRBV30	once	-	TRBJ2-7	TGTGCCTGGAGTCCCCGGGACAAGCGGCGGGAGCAGTACTTC	CAWSPRDKRREQYF
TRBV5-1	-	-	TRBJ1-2	TGCGCCAGCAGCCCCACCATAGTCCTTAACTATGGCTACACCTTC	CASSPTIVLNYGYTF
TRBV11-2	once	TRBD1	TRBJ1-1	TGTGCCAGCAGCGGAAACAGGGGGTTAACTGAAGCTTTCTTT	CASSGNRGLTEAFF
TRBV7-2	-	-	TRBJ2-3	TGTGCCAGCAGCTTAGGTAGGGGGTCGCAGTATTTT	CASSLGRGSQYF
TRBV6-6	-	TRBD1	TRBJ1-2	TGTGCCAGCCGGACTAACGGACAGGCCTATGGCTACACCTTC	CASRTNGQAYGYTF
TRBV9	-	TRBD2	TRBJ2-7	TGTGCCAGCAGCCCCCGGGAGGGGTCCTACGAGCAGTACTTC	CASSPREGSYEQYF
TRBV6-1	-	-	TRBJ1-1	TGTGCCAGCAGTGCAGGGGATCCGATGAACACTGAAGCTTTCTTT	CASSAGDPMNTEAFF
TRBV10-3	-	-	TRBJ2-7	TGTGCCATCAGTGATGGTGGCGTACACCGACCGTCCTACGAGCAGTACTTC	CAISDGGVHRPSYEQYF
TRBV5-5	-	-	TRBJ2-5	TGTGCCAGCAGCTTCTCGGCTAGCCCCCAAGAGACCCAGTACTTC	CASSFSASPQETQYF
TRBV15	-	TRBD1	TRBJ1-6	TGTGCCACCAGCAGAGAGCTCTTTTGGGACAGGGGTTCACCCCTCCACTTT	CATSRELFWDRGSPLHF
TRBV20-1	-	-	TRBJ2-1	TGCAGTGCCCTACCACACAATGAGCAGTTCTTC	CSALPHNEQFF
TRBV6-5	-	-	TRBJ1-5	TGTGCCAGCAGTGAAGGACAGCCCCAGCATTTT	CASSEGQPQHF
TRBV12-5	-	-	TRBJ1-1	TGTGCTAGTGGTCCGGGAATCGGCAGTTACACTGAAGCTTTCTTT	CASGPGIGSYTEAFF